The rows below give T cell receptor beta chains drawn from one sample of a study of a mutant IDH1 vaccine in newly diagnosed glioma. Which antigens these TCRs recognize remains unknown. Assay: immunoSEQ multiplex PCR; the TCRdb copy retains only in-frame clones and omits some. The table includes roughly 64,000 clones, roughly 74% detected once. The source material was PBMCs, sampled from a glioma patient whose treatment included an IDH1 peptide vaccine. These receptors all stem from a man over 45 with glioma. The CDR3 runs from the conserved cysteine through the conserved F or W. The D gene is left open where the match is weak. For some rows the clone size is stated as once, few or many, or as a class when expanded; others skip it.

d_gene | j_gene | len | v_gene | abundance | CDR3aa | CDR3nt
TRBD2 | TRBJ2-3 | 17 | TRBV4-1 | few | CASSQGAGGAGTDTQYF | TGCGCCAGCAGCCAAGGTGCCGGGGGGGCCGGCACAGATACGCAGTATTTT
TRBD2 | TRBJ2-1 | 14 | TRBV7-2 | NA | CASSLRRGAGEQFF | TGTGCCAGCAGCTTACGGCGGGGGGCGGGGGAGCAGTTCTTC
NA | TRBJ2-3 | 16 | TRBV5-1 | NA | CASSPLTASSTDTQYF | TGCGCCAGCAGCCCGCTGACAGCCTCTAGCACAGATACGCAGTATTTT
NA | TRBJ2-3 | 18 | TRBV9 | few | CASSASGGRSRRTDTQYF | TGTGCCAGCAGCGCGTCCGGAGGGCGGTCTCGGCGCACAGATACGCAGTATTTT
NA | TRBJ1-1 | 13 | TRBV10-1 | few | CASSDGGAREAFF | TGCGCCAGCAGTGACGGAGGCGCCCGTGAAGCTTTCTTT
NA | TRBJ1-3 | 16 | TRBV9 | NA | CASSVDLSGTGNTIYF | TGTGCCAGCAGCGTAGATTTGTCAGGAACTGGAAACACCATATATTTT
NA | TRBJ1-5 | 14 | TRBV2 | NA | CASSEEREGQPQHF | TGTGCCAGCAGTGAAGAGAGGGAAGGACAGCCCCAGCATTTT
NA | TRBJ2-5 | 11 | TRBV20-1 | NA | CSPMDRETQYF | TGCAGTCCCATGGACCGAGAGACCCAGTACTTC
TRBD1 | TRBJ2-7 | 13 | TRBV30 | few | CASGGQGKAEQYF | TGTGCCTCCGGTGGACAGGGTAAAGCAGAGCAGTACTTC
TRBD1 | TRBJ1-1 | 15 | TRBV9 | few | CASSVDGTGRTEAFF | TGTGCCAGCAGCGTAGACGGGACAGGGAGGACTGAAGCTTTCTTT
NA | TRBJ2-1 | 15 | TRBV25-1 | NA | CASSEPGGTKTEQFF | TGTGCCAGCAGTGAGCCCGGGGGCACTAAAACGGAGCAGTTCTTC
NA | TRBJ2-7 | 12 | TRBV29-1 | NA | CSVVGQGYEQYF | TGCAGCGTTGTAGGGCAGGGCTACGAGCAGTACTTC
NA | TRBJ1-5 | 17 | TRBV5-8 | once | CASSLVWGAQGNQPQHF | TGTGCCAGCAGCTTGGTATGGGGGGCGCAGGGCAATCAGCCCCAGCATTTT
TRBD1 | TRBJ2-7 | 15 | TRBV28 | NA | CASSSPGQGASEQYF | TGTGCCAGCAGTTCCCCTGGACAGGGGGCAAGCGAGCAGTACTTC
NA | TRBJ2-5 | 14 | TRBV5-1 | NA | CASSLEASGETQYF | TGCGCCAGCAGCTTGGAGGCGTCTGGGGAGACCCAGTACTTC
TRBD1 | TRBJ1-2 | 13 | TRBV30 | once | CALNWGRGYGYTF | TGTGCCCTGAATTGGGGCAGGGGGTATGGCTACACCTTC
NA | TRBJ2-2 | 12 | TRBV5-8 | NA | CASSSLTRELFF | TGTGCCAGCAGCTCTTTGACACGGGAGCTGTTTTTT
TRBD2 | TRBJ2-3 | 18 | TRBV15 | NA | CATSRGGLAGRRTDTQYF | TGTGCCACCAGCAGAGGTGGACTAGCGGGGAGACGCACAGATACGCAGTATTTT
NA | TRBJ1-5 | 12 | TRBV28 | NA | CASRRSNQPQHF | TGTGCCAGCAGGAGGAGTAATCAGCCCCAGCATTTT
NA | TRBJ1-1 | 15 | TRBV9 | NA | CASSPSIQGDTEAFF | TGTGCCAGCAGCCCATCTATTCAAGGGGACACTGAAGCTTTCTTT
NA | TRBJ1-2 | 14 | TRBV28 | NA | CASSSAGGFNGYTF | TGTGCCAGCAGTTCCGCCGGAGGATTCAATGGCTACACCTTC
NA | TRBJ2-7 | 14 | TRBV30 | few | CAWSVRQYSYEQYF | TGTGCCTGGAGCGTAAGACAGTACTCCTACGAGCAGTACTTC
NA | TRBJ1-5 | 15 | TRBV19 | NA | CASTRTDHSNQPQHF | TGTGCCAGTACCCGGACGGATCATAGCAATCAGCCCCAGCATTTT
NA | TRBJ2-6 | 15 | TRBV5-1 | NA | CASSFQGSGANVLTF | TGCGCCAGCAGCTTCCAGGGCTCTGGGGCCAACGTCCTGACTTTC
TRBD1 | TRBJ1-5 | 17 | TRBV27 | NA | CASSSRTGTGSNQPQHF | TGTGCCAGCAGTTCCAGAACCGGGACAGGGAGCAATCAGCCCCAGCATTTT
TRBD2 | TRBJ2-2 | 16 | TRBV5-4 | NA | CASSLPRGANTGELFF | TGTGCCAGCAGCTTGCCGCGGGGGGCTAACACCGGGGAGCTGTTTTTT
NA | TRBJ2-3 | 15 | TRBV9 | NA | CASSIYRGGTDTQYF | TGTGCCAGCAGCATATACAGGGGAGGGACAGATACGCAGTATTTT
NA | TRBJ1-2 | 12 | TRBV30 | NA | CAWSTDPSGYTF | TGTGCCTGGAGTACAGACCCATCTGGCTACACCTTC
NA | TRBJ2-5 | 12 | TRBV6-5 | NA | CASSYAGETQYF | TGTGCCAGCAGTTACGCGGGAGAGACCCAGTACTTC
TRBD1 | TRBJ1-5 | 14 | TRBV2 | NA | CASSRTGYGQPQHF | TGTGCCAGCAGTAGGACAGGGTACGGTCAGCCCCAGCATTTT
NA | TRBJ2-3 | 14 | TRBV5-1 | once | CASSLRGGGDTQYF | TGCGCCAGCAGCTTGAGGGGGGGCGGGGATACGCAGTATTTT
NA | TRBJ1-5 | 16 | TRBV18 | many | CASSPVGGQGGQPQHF | TGTGCCAGCTCACCAGTGGGAGGACAAGGAGGACAGCCCCAGCATTTT
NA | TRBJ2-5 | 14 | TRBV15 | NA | CATSRETLQETQYF | TGTGCCACCAGCAGAGAAACTCTACAAGAGACCCAGTACTTC
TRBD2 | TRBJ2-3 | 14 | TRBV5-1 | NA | CASSSQLGRDTQYF | TGCGCCAGCAGCTCCCAGCTCGGGAGGGATACGCAGTATTTT
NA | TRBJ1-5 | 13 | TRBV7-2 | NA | CASKGRENQPQHF | TGTGCCAGCAAAGGACGGGAAAATCAGCCCCAGCATTTT
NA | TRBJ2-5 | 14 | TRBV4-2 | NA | CASSQARGLETQYF | TGTGCCAGCAGCCAAGCGAGGGGTCTGGAGACCCAGTACTTC
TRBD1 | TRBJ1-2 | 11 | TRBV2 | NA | CADRGLNGYTF | TGTGCAGACAGGGGGCTCAATGGCTACACCTTC
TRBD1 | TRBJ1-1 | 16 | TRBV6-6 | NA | CASSYGTGGMNTEAFF | TGTGCCAGCAGTTATGGGACAGGGGGGATGAACACTGAAGCTTTCTTT
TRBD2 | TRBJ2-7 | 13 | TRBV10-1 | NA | CASTGGGPDEQYF | TGCGCCAGCACAGGCGGGGGGCCTGACGAGCAGTACTTC
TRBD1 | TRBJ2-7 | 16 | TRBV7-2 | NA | CASSLGGGADSYEQYF | TGTGCCAGCAGCTTAGGAGGGGGCGCCGATTCCTACGAGCAGTACTTC
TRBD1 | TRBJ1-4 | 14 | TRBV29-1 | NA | CSVEIQGGGEKLFF | TGCAGCGTTGAGATTCAGGGGGGGGGTGAAAAACTGTTTTTT
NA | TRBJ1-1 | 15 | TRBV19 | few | CASTLAGHRNTEAFF | TGTGCCAGTACCTTAGCAGGGCATAGGAACACTGAAGCTTTCTTT
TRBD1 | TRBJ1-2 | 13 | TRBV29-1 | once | CSVGLGQARGYTF | TGCAGCGTTGGACTAGGACAGGCCCGTGGCTACACCTTC
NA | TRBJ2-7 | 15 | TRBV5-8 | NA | CASSFGAGNSYEQYF | TGTGCCAGCAGCTTTGGGGCGGGGAACTCCTACGAGCAGTACTTC
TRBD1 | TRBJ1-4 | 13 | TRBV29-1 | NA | CSVGNRGGEKLFF | TGCAGCGTTGGAAACAGGGGAGGTGAAAAACTGTTTTTT
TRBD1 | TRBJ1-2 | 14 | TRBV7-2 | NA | CASSPTGSYHGYTF | TGTGCCAGCAGTCCGACAGGGTCTTATCATGGCTACACCTTC
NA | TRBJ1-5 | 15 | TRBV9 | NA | CASSPVDGRNQPQHF | TGTGCCAGCAGCCCCGTGGACGGCCGGAATCAGCCCCAGCATTTT
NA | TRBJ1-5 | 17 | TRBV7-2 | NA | CASSLDSGRGVFQPQHF | TGTGCCAGCAGCTTAGACTCGGGGAGGGGGGTATTTCAGCCCCAGCATTTT
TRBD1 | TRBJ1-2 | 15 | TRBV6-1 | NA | CASSVLGQANYGYTF | TGTGCCAGCAGTGTCCTAGGACAGGCGAACTATGGCTACACCTTC
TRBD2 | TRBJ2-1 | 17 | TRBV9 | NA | CASSALGRASSYNEQFF | TGTGCCAGCAGCGCCCTTGGGAGGGCGAGCTCCTACAATGAGCAGTTCTTC
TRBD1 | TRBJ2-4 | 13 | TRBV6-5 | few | CASTKQGAHIQYF | TGTGCCAGCACTAAACAGGGGGCACACATTCAGTACTTC
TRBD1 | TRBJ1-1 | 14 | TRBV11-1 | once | CASSSKTGGTEAFF | TGTGCCAGCAGCTCTAAGACAGGGGGCACTGAAGCTTTCTTT
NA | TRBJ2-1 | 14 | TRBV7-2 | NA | CASSPTGTYNEQFF | TGTGCCAGCAGCCCTACAGGGACCTACAATGAGCAGTTCTTC